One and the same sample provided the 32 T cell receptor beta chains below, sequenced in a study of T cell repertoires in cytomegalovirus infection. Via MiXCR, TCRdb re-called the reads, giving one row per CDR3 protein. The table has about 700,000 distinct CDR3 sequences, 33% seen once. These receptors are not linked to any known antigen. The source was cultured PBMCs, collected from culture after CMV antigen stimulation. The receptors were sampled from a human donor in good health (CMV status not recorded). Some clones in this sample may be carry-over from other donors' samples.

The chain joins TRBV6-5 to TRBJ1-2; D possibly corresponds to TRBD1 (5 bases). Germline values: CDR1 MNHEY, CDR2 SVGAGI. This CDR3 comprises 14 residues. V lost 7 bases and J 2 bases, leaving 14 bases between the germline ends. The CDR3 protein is CASTDKGRNYGYTF. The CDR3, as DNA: TGTGCCAGCACCGACAAGGGACGGAACTATGGCTACACCTTC.

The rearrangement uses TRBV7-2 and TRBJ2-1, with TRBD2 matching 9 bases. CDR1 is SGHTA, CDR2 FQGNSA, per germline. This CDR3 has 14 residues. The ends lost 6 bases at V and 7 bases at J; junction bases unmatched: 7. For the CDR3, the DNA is TGTGCCAGCAGAAGAGCGGGGGGATTTAATGAGCAGTTCTTC. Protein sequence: CASRRAGGFNEQFF.

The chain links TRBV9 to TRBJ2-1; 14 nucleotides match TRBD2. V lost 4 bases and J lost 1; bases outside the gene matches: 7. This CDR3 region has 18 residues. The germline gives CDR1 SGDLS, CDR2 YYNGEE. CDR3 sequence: CASSLRTSGGPSYNEQFF. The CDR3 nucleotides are TGTGCCAGCAGCCTCAGGACTAGCGGGGGGCCGTCCTACAATGAGCAGTTCTTC.

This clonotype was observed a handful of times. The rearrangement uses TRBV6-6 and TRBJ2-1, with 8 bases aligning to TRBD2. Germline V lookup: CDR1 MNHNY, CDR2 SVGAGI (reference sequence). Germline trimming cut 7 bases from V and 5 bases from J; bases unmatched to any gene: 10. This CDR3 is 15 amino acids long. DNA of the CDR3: TGTGCCAGCATTAACAGCGGGAGCGGCCACAATGAGCAGTTCTTC. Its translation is CASINSGSGHNEQFF.

The CDR3 DNA reads TGTGCCAGTAGTCCGGACAGGGAGGATGGCTACACCTTC. Translated, it gives CASSPDREDGYTF. V gene TRBV19 combines with J gene TRBJ1-2; 8 bases are a match to TRBD1. Per the germline V gene, CDR1 is LNHDA and CDR2 is SQIVND (reference sequence). The CDR3 length is 13 residues. Trimming removed 5 bases from V and 6 bases from J; junction bases left unmatched: 5.

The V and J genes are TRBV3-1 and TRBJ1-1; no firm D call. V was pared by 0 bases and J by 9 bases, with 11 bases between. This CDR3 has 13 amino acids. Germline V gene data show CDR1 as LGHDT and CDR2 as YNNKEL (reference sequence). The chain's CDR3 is CASSQDRQPQAFF. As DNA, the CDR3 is TGTGCCAGCAGCCAAGATCGTCAGCCCCAAGCTTTCTTT.

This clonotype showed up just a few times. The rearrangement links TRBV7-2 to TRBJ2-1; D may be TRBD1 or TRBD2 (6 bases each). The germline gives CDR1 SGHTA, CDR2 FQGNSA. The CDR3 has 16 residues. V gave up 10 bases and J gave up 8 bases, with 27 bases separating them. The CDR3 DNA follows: TGTGCCACTAAACCCCGGGGGCGGCGGGATAGGGATGAGCAGTTCTTC. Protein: CATKPRGRRDRDEQFF.

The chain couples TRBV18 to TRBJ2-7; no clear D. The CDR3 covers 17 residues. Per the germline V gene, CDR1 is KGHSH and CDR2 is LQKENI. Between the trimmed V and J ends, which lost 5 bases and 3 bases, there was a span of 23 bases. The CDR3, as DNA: TGTGCCAGCTCAGGACCCCGGAACCCCCGAGCGCTCTACGAGCAGTACTTC. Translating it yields CASSGPRNPRALYEQYF.

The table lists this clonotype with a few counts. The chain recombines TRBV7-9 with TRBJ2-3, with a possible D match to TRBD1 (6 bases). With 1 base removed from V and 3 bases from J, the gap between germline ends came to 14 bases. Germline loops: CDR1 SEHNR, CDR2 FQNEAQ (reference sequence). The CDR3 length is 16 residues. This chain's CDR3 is CASSLEAGVPTDTQYF. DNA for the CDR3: TGTGCCAGCAGCTTAGAGGCAGGGGTCCCGACAGATACGCAGTATTTT.

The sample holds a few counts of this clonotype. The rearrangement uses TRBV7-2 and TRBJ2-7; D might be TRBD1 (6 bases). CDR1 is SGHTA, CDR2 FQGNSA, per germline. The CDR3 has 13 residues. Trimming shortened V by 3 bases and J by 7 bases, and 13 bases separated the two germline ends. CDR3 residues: CASSFTGSGEQYF. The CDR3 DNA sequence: TGTGCCAGCAGCTTTACAGGGAGTGGGGAGCAGTACTTC.

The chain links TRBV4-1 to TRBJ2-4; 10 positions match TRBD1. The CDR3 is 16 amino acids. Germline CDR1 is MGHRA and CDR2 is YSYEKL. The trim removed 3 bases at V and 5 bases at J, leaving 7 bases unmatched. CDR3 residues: CASSHGGTGVQNIQYF. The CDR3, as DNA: TGCGCCAGCAGCCACGGTGGGACAGGGGTCCAAAACATTCAGTACTTC.

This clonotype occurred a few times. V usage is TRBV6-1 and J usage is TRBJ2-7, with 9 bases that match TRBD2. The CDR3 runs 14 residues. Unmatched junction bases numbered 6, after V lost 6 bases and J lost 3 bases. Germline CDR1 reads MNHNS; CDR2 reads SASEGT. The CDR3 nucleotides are TGTGCCAGCAGGCGTAGCGGGGGAGTCTACGAGCAGTACTTC. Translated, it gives CASRRSGGVYEQYF.

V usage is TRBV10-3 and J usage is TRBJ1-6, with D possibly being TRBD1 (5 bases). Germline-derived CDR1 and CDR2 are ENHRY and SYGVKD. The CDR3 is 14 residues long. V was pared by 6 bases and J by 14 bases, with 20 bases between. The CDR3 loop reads CAIRGGDEGSALHF. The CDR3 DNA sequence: TGTGCCATCAGAGGCGGGGACGAGGGGTCAGCCCTCCACTTT.

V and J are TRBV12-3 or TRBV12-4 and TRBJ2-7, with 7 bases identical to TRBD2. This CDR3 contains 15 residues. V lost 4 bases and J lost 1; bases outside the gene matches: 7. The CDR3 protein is CASSSSGLESYEQYF. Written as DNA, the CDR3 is TGTGCCAGCAGTTCGTCTGGACTAGAATCCTACGAGCAGTACTTC.

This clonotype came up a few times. The CDR3 coding sequence is TGTGCCCTCTCCAGTTTGGGACTAGGGACTAGCGGGGGTAAAGACTACAATGAGCAGTTCTTC. Residues: CALSSLGLGTSGGKDYNEQFF. The chain links TRBV6-1 to TRBJ2-1, with 14 positions matching TRBD2. This CDR3 region has 21 residues. After removal of 11 bases from V and 3 bases from J, the junction contained 24 bases not matched to a gene. CDR1 and CDR2 (germline): MNHNS, SASEGT.

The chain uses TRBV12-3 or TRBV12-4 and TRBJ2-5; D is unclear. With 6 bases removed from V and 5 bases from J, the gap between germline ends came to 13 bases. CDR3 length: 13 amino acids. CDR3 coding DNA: TGTGCCAGCAGCCCAGAAGAAGGGGAGACCCAGTACTTC. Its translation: CASSPEEGETQYF.

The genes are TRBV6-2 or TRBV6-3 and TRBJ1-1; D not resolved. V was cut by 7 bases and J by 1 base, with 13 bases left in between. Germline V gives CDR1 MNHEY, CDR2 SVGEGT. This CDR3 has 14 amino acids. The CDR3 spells CASKEAQGNTEAFF. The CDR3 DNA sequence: TGTGCCAGCAAGGAGGCCCAAGGGAACACTGAAGCTTTCTTT.

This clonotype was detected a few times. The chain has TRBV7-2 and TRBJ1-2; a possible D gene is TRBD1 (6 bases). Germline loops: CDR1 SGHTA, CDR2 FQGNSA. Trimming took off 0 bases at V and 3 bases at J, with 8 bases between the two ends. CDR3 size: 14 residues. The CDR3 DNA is TGTGCCAGCAGCTTAGCTCAGGGGTACTATGGCTACACCTTC. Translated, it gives CASSLAQGYYGYTF.

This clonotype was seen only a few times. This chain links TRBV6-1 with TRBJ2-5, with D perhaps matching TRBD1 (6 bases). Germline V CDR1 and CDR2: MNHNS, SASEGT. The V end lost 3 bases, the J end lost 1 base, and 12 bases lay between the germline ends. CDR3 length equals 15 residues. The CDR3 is CASSDTGWAQETQYF. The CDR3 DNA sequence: TGTGCCAGCAGTGACACAGGGTGGGCCCAAGAGACCCAGTACTTC.

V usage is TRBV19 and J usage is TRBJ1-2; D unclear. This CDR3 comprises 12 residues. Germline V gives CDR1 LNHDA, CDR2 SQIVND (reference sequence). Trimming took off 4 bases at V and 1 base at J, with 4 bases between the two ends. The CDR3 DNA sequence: TGTGCCAGTAGTAACAATAACTATGGCTACACCTTC. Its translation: CASSNNNYGYTF.

The CDR3 region has the DNA TGTGCCACCAGCAGAGAAGGGAAGGATATCTCCTACGAGCAGTACTTC. It specifies CATSREGKDISYEQYF. The chain carries TRBV15 and TRBJ2-7; unclear D gene. V lost 0 bases and J lost 0, with 12 bases in between. Germline values: CDR1 LNHNV, CDR2 YYDKDF (reference sequence). The CDR3 length is 16 residues.

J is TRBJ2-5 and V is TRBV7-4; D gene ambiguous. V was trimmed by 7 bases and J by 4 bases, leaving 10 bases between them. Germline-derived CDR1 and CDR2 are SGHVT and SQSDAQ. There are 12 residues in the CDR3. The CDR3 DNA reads TGTGCCAGCACCATAATGGGAGAGACCCAGTACTTC. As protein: CASTIMGETQYF.

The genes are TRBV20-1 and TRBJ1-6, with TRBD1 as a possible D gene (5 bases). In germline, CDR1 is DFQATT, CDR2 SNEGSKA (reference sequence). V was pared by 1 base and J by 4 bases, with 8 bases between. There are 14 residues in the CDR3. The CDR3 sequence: CSARVGVYNSPLHF. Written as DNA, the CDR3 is TGCAGTGCTAGAGTAGGGGTGTATAATTCACCCCTCCACTTT.

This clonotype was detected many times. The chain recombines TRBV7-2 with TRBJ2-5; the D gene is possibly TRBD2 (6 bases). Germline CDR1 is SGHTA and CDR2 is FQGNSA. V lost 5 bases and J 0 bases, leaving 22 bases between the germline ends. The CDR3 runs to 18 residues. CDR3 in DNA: TGTGCCAGCAGCAAAGGAGGGTCCCATGGACCGTACCAAGAGACCCAGTACTTC. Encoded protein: CASSKGGSHGPYQETQYF.

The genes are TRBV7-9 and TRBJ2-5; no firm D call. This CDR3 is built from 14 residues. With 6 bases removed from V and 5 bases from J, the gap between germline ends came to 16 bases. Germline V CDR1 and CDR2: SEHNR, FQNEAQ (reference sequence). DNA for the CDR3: TGTGCCAGCAGTCTGGATCCCTTAAAGGAGACCCAGTACTTC. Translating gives CASSLDPLKETQYF. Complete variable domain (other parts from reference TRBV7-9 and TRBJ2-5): DTGVSQNPRHKITKRGQNVTFRCDPISEHNRLYWYRQTLGQGPEFLTYFQNEAQLEKSRLLSDRFSAERPKGSFSTLEIQRTEQGDSAMYLCASSLDPLKETQYFGPGTRLLVL.

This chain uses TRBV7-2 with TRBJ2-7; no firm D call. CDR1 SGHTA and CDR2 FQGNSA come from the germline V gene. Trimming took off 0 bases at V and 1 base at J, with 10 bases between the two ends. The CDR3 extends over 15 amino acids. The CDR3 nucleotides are TGTGCCAGCAGCTTAGCGTACAGTAATTCCTACGAGCAGTACTTC. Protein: CASSLAYSNSYEQYF.

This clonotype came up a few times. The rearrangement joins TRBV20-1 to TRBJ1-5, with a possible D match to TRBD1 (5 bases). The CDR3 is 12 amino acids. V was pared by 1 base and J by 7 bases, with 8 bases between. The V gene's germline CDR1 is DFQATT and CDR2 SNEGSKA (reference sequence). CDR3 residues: CSARAWDQPQHF. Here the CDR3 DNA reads TGCAGTGCTAGAGCCTGGGACCAGCCCCAGCATTTT.

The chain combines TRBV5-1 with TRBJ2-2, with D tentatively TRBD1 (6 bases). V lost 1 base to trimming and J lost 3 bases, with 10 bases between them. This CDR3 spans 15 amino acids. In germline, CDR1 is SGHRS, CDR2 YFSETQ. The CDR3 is CASSLIGGHTGELFF. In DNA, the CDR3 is TGCGCCAGCAGCTTGATAGGGGGACACACCGGGGAGCTGTTTTTT.

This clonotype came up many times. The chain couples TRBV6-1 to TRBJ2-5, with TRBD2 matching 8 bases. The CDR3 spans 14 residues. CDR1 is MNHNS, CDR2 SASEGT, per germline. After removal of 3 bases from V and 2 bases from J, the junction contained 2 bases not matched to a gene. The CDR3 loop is CASSDGGGQETQYF. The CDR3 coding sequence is TGTGCCAGCAGTGACGGGGGGGGGCAAGAGACCCAGTACTTC.

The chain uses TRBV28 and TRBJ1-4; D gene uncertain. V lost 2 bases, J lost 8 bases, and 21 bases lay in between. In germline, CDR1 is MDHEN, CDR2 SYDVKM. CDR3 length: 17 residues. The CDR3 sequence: CASSLPLSRSKWEKLFF. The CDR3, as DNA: TGTGCCAGCAGTTTACCCCTTTCGCGGAGTAAATGGGAAAAACTGTTTTTT.

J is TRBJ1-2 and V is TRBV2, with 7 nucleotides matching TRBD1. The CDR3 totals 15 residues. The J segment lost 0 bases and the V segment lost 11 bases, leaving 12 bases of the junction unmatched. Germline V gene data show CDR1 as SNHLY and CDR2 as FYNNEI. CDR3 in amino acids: CAGSRDSNSNYGYTF. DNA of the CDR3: TGTGCCGGTTCCCGGGACAGCAACTCTAACTATGGCTACACCTTC. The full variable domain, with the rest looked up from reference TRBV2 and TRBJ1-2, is EPEVTQTPSHQVTQMGQEVILRCVPISNHLYFYWYRQILGQKVEFLVSFYNNEISEKSEIFDDQFSVERPDGSNFTLKIRSTKLEDSAMYFCAGSRDSNSNYGYTFGSGTRLTVV.

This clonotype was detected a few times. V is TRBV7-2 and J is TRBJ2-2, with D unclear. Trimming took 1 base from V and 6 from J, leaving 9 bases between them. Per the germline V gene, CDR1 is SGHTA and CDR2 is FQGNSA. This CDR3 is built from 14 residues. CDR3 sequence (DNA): TGTGCCAGCAGCTTAGGAGGTAGTGCCGGGGAGCTGTTTTTT. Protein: CASSLGGSAGELFF.